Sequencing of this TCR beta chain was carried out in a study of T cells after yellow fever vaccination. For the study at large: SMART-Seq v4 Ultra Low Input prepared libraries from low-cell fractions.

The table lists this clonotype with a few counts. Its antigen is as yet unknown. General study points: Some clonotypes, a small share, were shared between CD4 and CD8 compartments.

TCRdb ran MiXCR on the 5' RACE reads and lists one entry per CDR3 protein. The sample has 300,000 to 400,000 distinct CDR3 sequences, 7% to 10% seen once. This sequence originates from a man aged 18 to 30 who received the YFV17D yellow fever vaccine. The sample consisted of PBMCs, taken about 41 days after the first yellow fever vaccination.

CDR3 bases: TGCGCCAGCAGCTTGGACATCGTGGGCGAGCAGTACGTC. Translation gives CASSLDIVGEQYV. V and J are TRBV5-1 and TRBJ2-7; D unresolved. V was cut by 0 bases and J by 6 bases, with 10 bases left in between. This CDR3 is built from 13 residues. Germline V gene lookup returns CDR1 SGHRS and CDR2 YFSETQ.